This T cell receptor beta chain was found in a study of shared clonotypes between healthy human individuals. Naive-designated CD8 cells lacked CD45RO, were positively enriched for CCR7, and omitted terminally differentiated effector memory CD45RA+ cells. Here immunoSEQ multiplex PCR was the method, and the copy in TCRdb shows in-frame clones only, minus some. The sample contains nearly 2 million clones, 85% to 95% of which appear only once. This CDR3 comprises 14 residues. From germline, CDR1 is PRHDT and CDR2 FYEKMQ (reference sequence). With 1 base clipped from V and 8 bases from J, the junction kept 6 bases outside the gene matches.

This TCR derives from a man in his late teens or twenties in good health. Sample: naive CD8+ T cells sorted from blood. V and J are TRBV13 and TRBJ2-3, with TRBD2 identical over 7 bases. The CDR3 region is CASSLEGGGATQYF. In nucleotides, the CDR3 is TGTGCCAGCAGCTTAGAGGGCGGGGGAGCTACGCAGTATTTT.